This TCR beta chain is drawn from a study of glioma-infiltrating T cells. Study details: Low-grade gliomas were grade II; glioblastomas were grade IV at initial diagnosis.

Using RNA template, CDR3s of TCR alpha and beta were amplified with iRepertoire arm-PCR. MiXCR, applied by TCRdb to the multiplex PCR reads, yields one record per CDR3 protein. The repertoire holds about 400,000 distinct CDR3 sequences, with around 45% as singletons. The germline V gene encodes CDR1 SGHVS and CDR2 FNYEAQ. This CDR3 is 16 amino acids long. The study, taken as a whole, reports: Signature shared blood CDR3 motifs were enriched in low-divergence and depleted in high-divergence patients.

As for this clonotype: Its antigen remains unknown. A junction boundary mismatches the germline segment, possibly from a read error.

The specimen was glioma tissue, nonneoplastic brain tissue, or PBMCs (not recorded which). This chain connects TRBV7-6 to TRBJ1-1; D might be TRBD1 (6 bases). This TCR was sampled from a human donor with low-grade glioma or glioblastoma, undergoing nonglioma brain surgery, or in good health (not recorded which). The CDR3 loop reads CASSPTNPQGNTEALF. CDR3 nucleotide sequence: TGTGCCAGCAGCCCCACAAACCCTCAGGGGAACACTGAAGCTCTCTTT.